This TCR beta chain was identified during a study of control samples from healthy donors and cancer patients. This clone was seen just once. The table came from immunoSEQ multiplex PCR; TCRdb's copy has only in-frame clones and leaves some out. The repertoire holds some 190,000 clones, 91% seen once, with less than 2% in the top ten. V trimming: 6 bases; J trimming: 4 bases; junction bases outside the gene matches: 3. The germline V gene encodes CDR1 MNHEY and CDR2 SVGAGI. The CDR3 consists of 13 residues. This clonotype was obtained from a man aged 25-40 years in good health. The genes are TRBV6-5 and TRBJ2-1, with 7 positions matching TRBD1. Sequences were obtained from blood. The chain's CDR3 is CASRKQGYNEQFF. In DNA form, the CDR3 reads TGTGCCAGCAGGAAACAGGGGTACAATGAGCAGTTCTTC.